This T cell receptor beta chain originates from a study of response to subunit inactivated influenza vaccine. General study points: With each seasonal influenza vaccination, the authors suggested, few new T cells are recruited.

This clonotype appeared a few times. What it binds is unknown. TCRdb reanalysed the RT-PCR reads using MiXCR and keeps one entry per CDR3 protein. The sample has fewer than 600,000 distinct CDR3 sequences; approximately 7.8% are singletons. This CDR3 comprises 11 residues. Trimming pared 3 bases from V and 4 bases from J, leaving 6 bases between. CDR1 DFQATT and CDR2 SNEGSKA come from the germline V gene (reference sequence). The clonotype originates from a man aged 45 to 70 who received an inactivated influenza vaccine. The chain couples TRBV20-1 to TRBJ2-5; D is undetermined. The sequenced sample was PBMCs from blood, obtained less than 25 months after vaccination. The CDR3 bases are TGCAGTGCTAGCGGCTTAGAGACCCAGTACTTC. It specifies CSASGLETQYF.